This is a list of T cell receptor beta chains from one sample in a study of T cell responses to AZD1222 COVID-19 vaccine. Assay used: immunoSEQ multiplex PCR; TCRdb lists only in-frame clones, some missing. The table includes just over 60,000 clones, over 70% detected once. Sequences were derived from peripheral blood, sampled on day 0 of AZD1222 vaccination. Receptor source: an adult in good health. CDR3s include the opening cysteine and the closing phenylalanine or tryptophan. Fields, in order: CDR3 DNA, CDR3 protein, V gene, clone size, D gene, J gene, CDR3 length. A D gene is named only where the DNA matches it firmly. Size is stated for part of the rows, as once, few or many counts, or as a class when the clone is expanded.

DNA: TGCAGCGGGATAGAGTACAATGAGCAGTTCTTC
CDR3: CSGIEYNEQFF
V: TRBV29-1
size: .
D: .
J: TRBJ2-1
length: 11

DNA: TGTGCCAGCAGCGTAACGCGGGATAGCACTGAAGCTTTCTTT
CDR3: CASSVTRDSTEAFF
V: TRBV9
size: once
D: .
J: TRBJ1-1
length: 14

DNA: TGTGCCAGCAGCTTAGCGCCGGCAACCAATAATTCACCCCTCCACTTT
CDR3: CASSLAPATNNSPLHF
V: TRBV7-8
size: .
D: .
J: TRBJ1-6
length: 16

DNA: TGTGCCATCAGTGGTGGCGCGGGGCGTAACTATGGCTACACCTTC
CDR3: CAISGGAGRNYGYTF
V: TRBV10-3
size: few
D: .
J: TRBJ1-2
length: 15

DNA: TGTGCCTGGAGTAGACAGGGAAGCTATGGCTACACCTTC
CDR3: CAWSRQGSYGYTF
V: TRBV30
size: once
D: TRBD1
J: TRBJ1-2
length: 13

DNA: TGTGCCAGCAGCTCCTGGACAAGAGCTAACTATGGCTACACCTTC
CDR3: CASSSWTRANYGYTF
V: TRBV7-2
size: few
D: .
J: TRBJ1-2
length: 15

DNA: TGTGCCAGCAGTTACCGGGACAGGGGGACTGAAGCTTTCTTT
CDR3: CASSYRDRGTEAFF
V: TRBV6-5
size: .
D: TRBD1
J: TRBJ1-1
length: 14

DNA: TGTGCCAGCAGCCAAGAAGACAGGGGAAGAGATGGCTACACCTTC
CDR3: CASSQEDRGRDGYTF
V: TRBV4-2
size: .
D: TRBD1
J: TRBJ1-2
length: 15

DNA: TGTGCCAGCAGGGGAGACAATCAGCCCCAGCATTTT
CDR3: CASRGDNQPQHF
V: TRBV7-9
size: .
D: .
J: TRBJ1-5
length: 12

DNA: TGTGCCAGCAGTTTTGGGGGTATGAACACTGAAGCTTTCTTT
CDR3: CASSFGGMNTEAFF
V: TRBV27
size: once
D: .
J: TRBJ1-1
length: 14

DNA: TGTGCCTGGGGGAGCTCCTACAATGAGCAGTTCTTC
CDR3: CAWGSSYNEQFF
V: TRBV30
size: .
D: .
J: TRBJ2-1
length: 12

DNA: TGTGCCAGCAGTTGGGACAGGGCTCTTGGCTACACCTTC
CDR3: CASSWDRALGYTF
V: TRBV27
size: .
D: TRBD1
J: TRBJ1-2
length: 13

DNA: TGTGCCAGCAGCAGAGGGCGGGGGGAAGATACGCAGTATTTT
CDR3: CASSRGRGEDTQYF
V: TRBV7-8
size: once
D: TRBD2
J: TRBJ2-3
length: 14

DNA: TGTGCCAGCAGCCAGAACCCCCGGACAGAGGGTGAAAAACTGTTTTTT
CDR3: CASSQNPRTEGEKLFF
V: TRBV3-1/TRBV3-2
size: .
D: .
J: TRBJ1-4
length: 16

DNA: TGTGCCAGCAGCTTAGGGACAGTCCCGGGGACTGAAGCTTTCTTT
CDR3: CASSLGTVPGTEAFF
V: TRBV7-2
size: few
D: .
J: TRBJ1-1
length: 15

DNA: TGTGCCAGCAGCCCCGAGTGGGGGGAGACCCAGTACTTC
CDR3: CASSPEWGETQYF
V: TRBV11-2
size: few
D: .
J: TRBJ2-5
length: 13

DNA: TGTGCCAGCAGCCTACCCAACTATTCCCTGAAGACCCAGTACTTC
CDR3: CASSLPNYSLKTQYF
V: TRBV7-9
size: .
D: .
J: TRBJ2-5
length: 15

DNA: TGTGCCAGCAGCTTAGAGGGGCTAATCTACGAGCAGTACTTC
CDR3: CASSLEGLIYEQYF
V: TRBV7-2
size: few
D: .
J: TRBJ2-7
length: 14

DNA: TGTGCCAGCAGCCCTCAGGGTGGGGGCGCGAGGTATGGCTACACCTTC
CDR3: CASSPQGGGARYGYTF
V: TRBV7-2
size: once
D: .
J: TRBJ1-2
length: 16

DNA: TGTGCCAGTAGTAGAACAACAGGGGGCCTTGACATTCAGTACTTC
CDR3: CASSRTTGGLDIQYF
V: TRBV19
size: .
D: TRBD1
J: TRBJ2-4
length: 15

DNA: TGTGCCAGCTCACAAAGCCCTAACTTCAATCAGCCCCAGCATTTT
CDR3: CASSQSPNFNQPQHF
V: TRBV18
size: .
D: .
J: TRBJ1-5
length: 15

DNA: TGTGCCAGCACCTCTACCCCAAACTATGGCTACACCTTC
CDR3: CASTSTPNYGYTF
V: TRBV25-1
size: .
D: .
J: TRBJ1-2
length: 13

DNA: TGCGCCAGCAGCCAAGATGCTCAGGGGAGAAACAATGAGCAGTTCTTC
CDR3: CASSQDAQGRNNEQFF
V: TRBV4-3
size: once
D: .
J: TRBJ2-1
length: 16

DNA: TGTGCCAGCAGCCAATGGCCCCCTACAAGCACAGATACGCAGTATTTT
CDR3: CASSQWPPTSTDTQYF
V: TRBV5-6
size: few
D: .
J: TRBJ2-3
length: 16

DNA: TGCAGCGGTCGGACAGGGGCGGACACCGGGGAGCTGTTTTTT
CDR3: CSGRTGADTGELFF
V: TRBV29-1
size: once
D: TRBD1
J: TRBJ2-2
length: 14

DNA: TGTGCCAGCAACTCGGGGGGAGAGACCCAGTACTTC
CDR3: CASNSGGETQYF
V: TRBV3-1/TRBV3-2
size: .
D: TRBD2
J: TRBJ2-5
length: 12

DNA: TGTGCCAGCAGTTCCGGGACAGGGGAGCAGCCCCAGCATTTT
CDR3: CASSSGTGEQPQHF
V: TRBV6-6
size: .
D: TRBD1
J: TRBJ1-5
length: 14

DNA: TGTGCCAGCAGGGAAGGCGGTTCACCCCTCCACTTT
CDR3: CASREGGSPLHF
V: TRBV27
size: once
D: .
J: TRBJ1-6
length: 12

DNA: TGCAGCGTTGAAGATCGCGGGGGACCCCCTGGAAACACCATATATTTT
CDR3: CSVEDRGGPPGNTIYF
V: TRBV29-1
size: .
D: .
J: TRBJ1-3
length: 16

DNA: TGTGCCATAACCCCAGCGACAGGGGGCTCTGGCTACACCTTC
CDR3: CAITPATGGSGYTF
V: TRBV10-3
size: .
D: TRBD1
J: TRBJ1-2
length: 14

DNA: TGTGCCAGCAGTCCTTCCTTGATGGCAGATACGCAGTATTTT
CDR3: CASSPSLMADTQYF
V: TRBV28
size: once
D: .
J: TRBJ2-3
length: 14

DNA: TGTGCCAGCAGCGACAGGGGGTTCGCCGGGGAGCTGTTTTTT
CDR3: CASSDRGFAGELFF
V: TRBV7-9
size: .
D: TRBD1
J: TRBJ2-2
length: 14

DNA: TGCGCCAGCAGTGCCAGCACCGGGGAGCTGTTTTTT
CDR3: CASSASTGELFF
V: TRBV10-2
size: .
D: .
J: TRBJ2-2
length: 12

DNA: TGTGCCAGCAGCTTATCAAATCTGAACACTGAAGCTTTCTTT
CDR3: CASSLSNLNTEAFF
V: TRBV7-9
size: .
D: .
J: TRBJ1-1
length: 14

DNA: TGTGCCAGTGCCACCTTCCATGGCTACACCTTC
CDR3: CASATFHGYTF
V: TRBV7-9
size: .
D: .
J: TRBJ1-2
length: 11

DNA: TGTGCCAGTAGTCGACAGGGAACGGCTGGCTACACCTTC
CDR3: CASSRQGTAGYTF
V: TRBV19
size: .
D: TRBD1
J: TRBJ1-2
length: 13

DNA: TGTGCCAGCAGCTTAGACCCCAGCGATGAAGCTTTCTTT
CDR3: CASSLDPSDEAFF
V: TRBV7-2
size: .
D: .
J: TRBJ1-1
length: 13

DNA: TGTGCCAGCAGCTTTGTCGGGGGAGGGGATGAAGCTTTCTTT
CDR3: CASSFVGGGDEAFF
V: TRBV7-6
size: .
D: .
J: TRBJ1-1
length: 14

DNA: TGTGCCAGCAGCTTCGGGGGGGCGGTCAGAGGGGAGCTGTTTTTT
CDR3: CASSFGGAVRGELFF
V: TRBV11-3
size: .
D: TRBD2
J: TRBJ2-2
length: 15

DNA: TGTGCCAGCATGGACATCTATAGCAATCAGCCCCAGCATTTT
CDR3: CASMDIYSNQPQHF
V: TRBV19
size: .
D: .
J: TRBJ1-5
length: 14

DNA: TGTGCCAGCTCACCATTCAAGGAAGAGACCCAGTACTTC
CDR3: CASSPFKEETQYF
V: TRBV18
size: .
D: .
J: TRBJ2-5
length: 13

DNA: TGCAGTTCGAGGACAGGGTTTTCTACTTTCTTT
CDR3: CSSRTGFSTFF
V: TRBV20-1
size: .
D: TRBD1
J: TRBJ1-1
length: 11

DNA: TGCGCCAGCAGCCAAGTAGAAGGGGTAAACTATGGCTACACCTTC
CDR3: CASSQVEGVNYGYTF
V: TRBV4-1
size: .
D: .
J: TRBJ1-2
length: 15

DNA: TGTGCCAGCAGCAAGAAGTTCAATCAGCCCCAGCATTTT
CDR3: CASSKKFNQPQHF
V: TRBV12-3/TRBV12-4
size: few
D: .
J: TRBJ1-5
length: 13

DNA: TGTGCCAGCAGCCCAAACACCGCTAGCTATGGCTACACCTTC
CDR3: CASSPNTASYGYTF
V: TRBV7-6
size: .
D: .
J: TRBJ1-2
length: 14

DNA: TGTGCCAGCAGCTCCGTCGGGGGAGGGGATGAGCAGTTCTTC
CDR3: CASSSVGGGDEQFF
V: TRBV5-6
size: .
D: TRBD2
J: TRBJ2-1
length: 14

DNA: TGTGCCAGCAGTGGCGACAGGACCTACGAGCAGTACTTC
CDR3: CASSGDRTYEQYF
V: TRBV21-1
size: .
D: .
J: TRBJ2-7
length: 13

DNA: TGTGCCAGCAGCTTAGAGTGGGGGTTCAGCTCCTACGAGCAGTACTTC
CDR3: CASSLEWGFSSYEQYF
V: TRBV7-6
size: .
D: .
J: TRBJ2-7
length: 16

DNA: TGTGCCAGCAGTTTGTCTAGCGGGAGAGAGCAGTACTTC
CDR3: CASSLSSGREQYF
V: TRBV27
size: few
D: TRBD2
J: TRBJ2-7
length: 13

DNA: TGCAGCGGTACAACAGGGGGCGCGGACACTGAAGCTTTCTTT
CDR3: CSGTTGGADTEAFF
V: TRBV29-1
size: .
D: TRBD1
J: TRBJ1-1
length: 14

DNA: TGCGCCAGCAGCCAAATGGGTCTGGAGACCCAGTACTTC
CDR3: CASSQMGLETQYF
V: TRBV4-1
size: .
D: .
J: TRBJ2-5
length: 13

DNA: TGTGCCAGCAGTTACATAACCGGACTAGCGCGGGGAGGAGATACGCAGTATTTT
CDR3: CASSYITGLARGGDTQYF
V: TRBV6-2/TRBV6-3
size: .
D: TRBD2
J: TRBJ2-3
length: 18

DNA: TGTGCCAGCAGTTTACCGGGGGTGGGCTACAATGAGCAGTTCTTC
CDR3: CASSLPGVGYNEQFF
V: TRBV27
size: .
D: .
J: TRBJ2-1
length: 15

DNA: TGTGCCAGCGCACTAGCGGCGGACTACGAGCAGTACTTC
CDR3: CASALAADYEQYF
V: TRBV12-3/TRBV12-4
size: once
D: TRBD2
J: TRBJ2-7
length: 13

DNA: TGTGCCAGCTCACCCCTCGGGGCCGCCGGAGGCTACACCTTC
CDR3: CASSPLGAAGGYTF
V: TRBV18
size: few
D: .
J: TRBJ1-2
length: 14

DNA: TGCGCCAGCAGCCAAGGCTCAGGGTACGAGCAGTACTTC
CDR3: CASSQGSGYEQYF
V: TRBV4-3
size: .
D: .
J: TRBJ2-7
length: 13

DNA: TGTGCCAGCAGCTTAGATCCTTCCCAGAACACTGAAGCTTTCTTT
CDR3: CASSLDPSQNTEAFF
V: TRBV11-2
size: .
D: .
J: TRBJ1-1
length: 15

DNA: TGTGCCAGCAGCCTCGAGACCTATGGCTACACCTTC
CDR3: CASSLETYGYTF
V: TRBV7-9
size: once
D: .
J: TRBJ1-2
length: 12